The 22 T cell receptor beta chains listed next were all sequenced from one sample in a study of cytomegalovirus exposure and HLA in healthy donors (dated by TCRdb to 2016 to 2017). Library preparation used the immunoSEQ multiplex PCR assay. For the multiplex PCR, a mixture combining 60 forward primers for TCR Vbeta segments and 13 reverse primers for TCR Jbeta segments was used. TCRdb stores this immuneACCESS table with in-frame sequences only. Part of the clones is absent; in the studies checked, under half of the shortfall reflects unresolved V genes, and no reason is known for the rest. The sample yields some 160,000 clones; more than 65% were counted once. Clones ranked in the top ten supply around 1.3% of the sample. The source material was PBMCs. The source of these receptors is a man aged 50-59 years in good health and CMV-seropositive.

The chain joins TRBV28 to TRBJ2-7; 10 bases map to TRBD2. This CDR3 contains 16 residues. After removal of 3 bases from V and 3 bases from J, the junction contained 8 bases not matched to a gene. CDR1 MDHEN and CDR2 SYDVKM come from the germline V gene. The CDR3 protein is CASSLRRLAGDYEQYF. In DNA, the CDR3 is TGTGCCAGCAGTTTGAGGAGGCTAGCGGGAGACTACGAGCAGTACTTC.

This chain connects TRBV19 to TRBJ2-1; D possibly corresponds to TRBD2 (6 bases). V lost 6 bases and J lost 4, with 16 bases in between. The germline V gene encodes CDR1 LNHDA and CDR2 SQIVND (reference sequence). The CDR3 is 15 residues long. CDR3 amino acids: CASRPGSGRYNEQFF. DNA of the CDR3: TGTGCCAGTAGGCCAGGTAGCGGCCGGTACAATGAGCAGTTCTTC.

This rearrangement joins TRBV7-8 to TRBJ1-6, with TRBD1 identical over 11 bases. The CDR3 contains 18 residues. Germline CDR1 and CDR2: SGHVS and FQNEAQ. V was pared by 5 bases and J by 0 bases, with 6 bases of the junction left unmatched. Here the CDR3 DNA reads TGTGCCAGCAGCCAGGGACAGGGGGTTAGCTCCTATAATTCACCCCTCCACTTT. Residues: CASSQGQGVSSYNSPLHF.

The chain recombines TRBV5-1 with TRBJ2-7, with TRBD1 as a possible D gene (5 bases). CDR3 length: 13 residues. V was clipped by 5 bases and J by 2 bases, with 11 bases between them. Germline CDR1 SGHRS, CDR2 YFSETQ. The CDR3 coding sequence is TGCGCCAGCAGGAAAGGGGCGGCCTACGAGCAGTACTTC. It specifies CASRKGAAYEQYF.

This clone was seen only a few times. The chain has TRBV29-1 and TRBJ1-2; TRBD1 matches at 10 bases. The CDR3 contains 14 residues. CDR1 is SQVTM, CDR2 ANQGSEA, per germline. V was pared by 7 bases and J by 3 bases, with 8 bases of the junction left unmatched. The CDR3 region has the DNA TGCAGCGCTACGGACAGGGGGGCCTACTATGGCTACACCTTC. Its translation is CSATDRGAYYGYTF.

The table lists this clone with a count of one. The chain joins TRBV7-2 to TRBJ2-1, with TRBD2 matching 10 bases. From germline, CDR1 is SGHTA and CDR2 FQGNSA. The CDR3 runs 18 residues. With V trimmed by 0 bases and J by 8 bases, 13 bases remained unmatched. CDR3 nucleotides: TGTGCCAGCAGCTTAGCGCCATCCGGGGCTAGCGGGAGTCATGAGCAGTTCTTC. This gives the protein CASSLAPSGASGSHEQFF. The full variable domain, completed using reference TRBV7-2 and TRBJ2-1, is GAGVSQSPSNKVTEKGKDVELRCDPISGHTALYWYRQSLGQGLEFLIYFQGNSAPDKSGLPSDRFSAERTGGSVSTLTIQRTQQEDSAVYLCASSLAPSGASGSHEQFFGPGTRLTVL.

The V call is TRBV5-6, the J call TRBJ2-5, with TRBD2 as a possible D gene (6 bases). This CDR3 spans 14 amino acids. Germline V gene data show CDR1 as SGHDT and CDR2 as YYEEEE. The V and J ends lost 4 bases and 2 bases respectively, with 12 bases between them. The CDR3 loop reads CASSPGLTQETQYF. In DNA form, the CDR3 reads TGTGCCAGCAGCCCCGGACTAACACAAGAGACCCAGTACTTC.

The chain has TRBV7-9 and TRBJ1-5; D unresolved. Trimming removed 6 bases at V and 1 base at J, with 13 bases between. Germline V CDR1 and CDR2: SEHNR, FQNEAQ (reference sequence). This CDR3 has 15 residues. The CDR3 spells CASSPRGVSNQPQHF. CDR3 bases: TGTGCCAGCAGTCCACGGGGTGTCAGCAATCAGCCCCAGCATTTT.

The chain recombines TRBV5-1 with TRBJ1-4; D is undetermined. The germline V gene has CDR1 SGHRS and CDR2 YFSETQ. The CDR3 has 15 residues. The V end lost 0 bases, the J end lost 8 bases, and 14 bases lay between the germline ends. This chain's CDR3 is CASSLGAGAREKLFF. The CDR3 nucleotides read TGCGCCAGCAGCTTGGGAGCGGGCGCCCGGGAAAAACTGTTTTTT.

This clone was counted many times. V gene TRBV7-8 combines with J gene TRBJ2-7; D perhaps matches TRBD2 (5 bases). This CDR3 has 15 amino acids. Germline CDR1 is SGHVS and CDR2 is FQNEAQ. The V end lost 5 bases, the J end lost 3 bases, and 17 bases lay between the germline ends. CDR3 sequence reads: CASSRLIGVDYEQYF. In nucleotides, the CDR3 is TGTGCCAGCAGCCGACTGATCGGGGTGGACTACGAGCAGTACTTC.

On this clone itself: The same CDR3 is also encoded by other DNA sequences in this sample. The J gene is TRBJ2-3, the V gene TRBV13, with 8 positions matching TRBD2. The CDR3 has 18 residues. The ends lost 0 bases at V and 0 bases at J; junction bases unmatched: 8. Germline lookup yields CDR1 PRHDT and CDR2 FYEKMQ (reference sequence). CDR3 amino acids: CASSLGYFGGGSTDTQYF. CDR3 nucleotide sequence: TGTGCCAGCAGCTTAGGTTATTTCGGGGGGGGTAGCACAGATACGCAGTATTTT.

The chain recombines TRBV18 with TRBJ2-7; 7 bases fit TRBD1. Per the germline V gene, CDR1 is KGHSH and CDR2 is LQKENI. CDR3 size: 15 residues. Unmatched junction bases numbered 10, after V lost 3 bases and J lost 5 bases. The CDR3 loop reads CASSPYTGARDEQYF. The DNA for the CDR3 is TGTGCCAGCTCACCCTATACAGGGGCACGAGACGAGCAGTACTTC.

The chain recombines TRBV5-1 with TRBJ2-6; D not resolved. V was shortened by 0 bases and J by 0 bases, with 4 bases between the two germline ends. The CDR3 length is 15 residues. Germline CDR1 is SGHRS and CDR2 is YFSETQ. Here the CDR3 DNA reads TGCGCCAGCAGCTTGGTAGCCTCTGGGGCCAACGTCCTGACTTTC. This sequence encodes CASSLVASGANVLTF.

The rearrangement links TRBV7-9 to TRBJ2-5, with a weak D call TRBD2 (5 bases). The V gene lost 5 bases and the J gene lost 2 bases, with 18 bases spanning the gap. From germline, CDR1 is SEHNR and CDR2 FQNEAQ (reference sequence). This CDR3 has 16 amino acids. CDR3 coding DNA: TGTGCCAGCAGCATTAGAGGCCCCCGGGATCAAGAGACCCAGTACTTC. Its protein product is CASSIRGPRDQETQYF.

This clone was seen more than once but under ten times. The chain combines TRBV6-5 with TRBJ2-2; D ambiguous. The germline gives CDR1 MNHEY, CDR2 SVGAGI. With 4 bases removed from V and 4 bases from J, the gap between germline ends came to 4 bases. CDR3 length: 12 amino acids. This CDR3 is CASSFLTGELFF. The CDR3 DNA reads TGTGCCAGCAGTTTTCTCACCGGGGAGCTGTTTTTT.

This clone was detected only once. V and J are TRBV5-6 and TRBJ2-3; D ambiguous. Germline assignment: CDR1 SGHDT and CDR2 YYEEEE. The CDR3 is 17 residues long. Trimming took 0 bases from V and 0 from J, leaving 14 bases between them. The CDR3 DNA is TGTGCCAGCAGCTTGGAGTGGTCCTATTCTAGCACAGATACGCAGTATTTT. Translated, it gives CASSLEWSYSSTDTQYF.

This clone was found a few times. The V call is TRBV28, the J call TRBJ1-6, with D perhaps TRBD1 (6 bases). Germline CDR1 and CDR2: MDHEN and SYDVKM. This CDR3 has 15 amino acids. V dropped 8 bases and J dropped 7 bases, with 18 bases sitting between them. The CDR3 sequence: CASLSQGRVNSPLHF. In nucleotides, the CDR3 is TGTGCCAGCCTTTCACAGGGACGGGTGAATTCACCCCTCCACTTT. Variable domain in full (rest from reference TRBV28 and TRBJ1-6): DVKVTQSSRYLVKRTGEKVFLECVQDMDHENMFWYRQDPGLGLRLIYFSYDVKMKEKGDIPEGYSVSREKKERFSLILESASTNQTSMYLCASLSQGRVNSPLHFGNGTRLTVT.

V is TRBV6-6 and J is TRBJ2-5; D is ambiguous. CDR3 length: 13 residues. V gave up 2 bases and J gave up 5 bases, with 9 bases separating them. Looked up from germline, CDR1 is MNHNY and CDR2 is SVGAGI (reference sequence). The CDR3 reads CASSYPTDETQYF. The DNA of the CDR3 is TGTGCCAGCAGTTACCCTACCGATGAGACCCAGTACTTC.

This sequence joins TRBV6-5 and TRBJ2-5, with a weak D call TRBD2 (6 bases). V was clipped by 6 bases and J by 5 bases, with 7 bases between them. The germline gives CDR1 MNHEY, CDR2 SVGAGI. There are 11 residues in the CDR3. The CDR3 here is CASRGRETQYF. The CDR3, as DNA: TGTGCCAGCAGGGGGAGGGAGACCCAGTACTTC.

The chain is built from TRBV5-4 and TRBJ2-7; 7 bases fit TRBD1. Trimming removed 4 bases from V and 2 bases from J; junction bases left unmatched: 9. The germline V gene has CDR1 SGHNT and CDR2 YYREEE (reference sequence). The CDR3 totals 15 residues. The CDR3 reads CASSHKRQGAYEQYF. CDR3 in DNA: TGTGCCAGCAGCCACAAAAGACAGGGAGCCTACGAGCAGTACTTC. Variable domain in full (rest from reference TRBV5-4 and TRBJ2-7): ETGVTQSPTHLIKTRGQQVTLRCSSQSGHNTVSWYQQALGQGPQFIFQYYREEENGRGNFPPRFSGLQFPNYSSELNVNALELDDSALYLCASSHKRQGAYEQYFGPGTRLTVT.

The rearrangement uses TRBV5-1 and TRBJ2-5; 10 nucleotides agree with TRBD2. This CDR3 has 14 residues. Germline trimming cut 3 bases from V and 5 bases from J; bases unmatched to any gene: 4. Germline V gene lookup returns CDR1 SGHRS and CDR2 YFSETQ. The CDR3 DNA reads TGCGCCAGCAGCTCGGGACTAGCGATTGAGACCCAGTACTTC. Encoded protein: CASSSGLAIETQYF.

The V and J genes are TRBV7-2 and TRBJ2-3; TRBD2 aligns across 7 bases. Germline V gene sequence: CDR1 SGHTA, CDR2 FQGNSA. The CDR3 consists of 14 residues. J lost 7 bases, V lost 6 bases, and 10 bases had no gene match. The CDR3 is CASRLAKPPYTQYF. The CDR3 DNA is TGTGCCAGCAGACTAGCGAAACCCCCCTATACGCAGTATTTT.